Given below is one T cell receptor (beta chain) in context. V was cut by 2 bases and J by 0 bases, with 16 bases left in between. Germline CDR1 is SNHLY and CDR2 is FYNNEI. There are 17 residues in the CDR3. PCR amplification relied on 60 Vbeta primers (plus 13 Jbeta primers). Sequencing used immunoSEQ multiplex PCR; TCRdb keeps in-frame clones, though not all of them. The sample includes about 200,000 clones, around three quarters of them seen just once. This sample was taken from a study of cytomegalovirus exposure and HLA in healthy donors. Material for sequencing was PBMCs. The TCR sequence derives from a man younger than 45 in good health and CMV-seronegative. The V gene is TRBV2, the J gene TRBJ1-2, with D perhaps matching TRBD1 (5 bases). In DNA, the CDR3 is TGTGCCAGCAGTGAATACCCGGGGGGGGGAGCTAACTATGGCTACACCTTC. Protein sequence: CASSEYPGGGANYGYTF.